A selection of T cell receptor beta chains follows, all from one sample in a study of human T cells and chemical hapten exposure. TCRdb redid the calling of the reads with MiXCR, one entry per CDR3 protein. This sample has 120,000 or so distinct CDR3 sequences, with over 6.5% found just once. Sequencing was done on a sample of whole blood. The receptors here all came from a human donor in good health. Some clones in this sample may be carry-over from other donors' samples. The CDR3 runs from the conserved cysteine through the conserved F or W. A D gene is named only where the DNA matches it firmly. Size values are once, few and many counts, or a class for expanded clones, and some rows have none.

TRBJ2-2,TRBV12-3/TRBV12-4,NA,few,CASSFGEGGELFF,TGTGCCAGCAGTTTCGGGGAAGGCGGGGAGCTGTTTTTT
TRBJ2-7,TRBV6-2/TRBV6-3,TRBD1,few,CASRLQGAGAGISSYEQYF,TGTGCCAGCCGCCTCCAGGGGGCCGGCGCGGGAATAAGCTCCTACGAGCAGTACTTC
TRBJ2-6,TRBV21-1,NA,NA,CARRSLEGEGGTGANVLTF,TGTGCCAGACGCTCCCTGGAGGGGGAGGGGGGGACTGGGGCCAACGTCCTGACTTTC
TRBJ2-7,TRBV12-3/TRBV12-4,NA,few,CASSLGRDTEQYF,TGTGCCAGCAGTTTAGGGAGGGACACCGAGCAGTACTTC
TRBJ2-2,TRBV7-9,TRBD1,NA,CASSPTGGNTGELFF,TGTGCCAGCAGCCCTACAGGGGGCAACACCGGGGAGCTGTTTTTT
TRBJ1-5,TRBV7-2,NA,few,CASSLGSYSNQPQHF,TGTGCCAGCAGCTTAGGCAGCTATAGCAATCAGCCCCAGCATTTT
TRBJ1-5,TRBV12-5,NA,many,CASGLGGDYSNQPQHF,TGTGCTAGTGGTTTGGGTGGGGATTATAGCAATCAGCCCCAGCATTTT
TRBJ2-7,TRBV19,NA,NA,CASSVGGSEQYF,TGTGCCAGTAGTGTCGGGGGATCCGAGCAGTACTTC
TRBJ2-3,TRBV7-2,TRBD2,few,CASSRAGSSTDTQYF,TGTGCCAGCAGCCGAGCGGGATCTAGCACAGATACGCAGTATTTT
TRBJ2-5,TRBV4-2,NA,many,CASSQDGGSEETQYF,TGTGCCAGCAGCCAAGATGGGGGTTCGGAGGAGACCCAGTACTTC
TRBJ1-4,TRBV25-1,NA,few,CASSAEKLFF,TGTGCCAGCAGTGCGGAAAAACTGTTTTTT
TRBJ2-1,TRBV13,TRBD1,few,CASSLYRRDRGRSSYNEQFF,TGTGCCAGCAGCTTATATCGTCGGGACAGGGGCCGCAGCTCCTACAATGAGCAGTTCTTC
TRBJ2-7,TRBV11-2,NA,few,CASSFGGYEQYF,TGTGCCAGCAGCTTCGGGGGTTACGAGCAGTACTTC
TRBJ1-1,TRBV5-1,NA,NA,CASSHPTPNTEAFF,TGCGCCAGCAGCCACCCGACACCGAACACTGAAGCTTTCTTT
TRBJ1-2,TRBV6-5,TRBD1,many,CASSPGQGNRHGYGYTF,TGTGCCAGCAGTCCCGGACAGGGGAATCGCCATGGCTATGGCTACACCTTC
TRBJ1-2,TRBV6-6,NA,NA,CASSYSKGGLLRQDGYGYTF,TGTGCCAGCAGTTACTCGAAAGGCGGACTCCTGAGACAAGATGGCTATGGCTACACCTTC
TRBJ1-2,TRBV12-3/TRBV12-4,TRBD1,few,CASSPDRGHGYTF,TGTGCCAGCAGCCCGGACAGGGGACATGGCTACACCTTC
TRBJ2-3,TRBV2,TRBD2,NA,CASSEPLLAGNTDTQYF,TGTGCCAGCAGTGAACCCCTACTAGCGGGGAACACAGATACGCAGTATTTT
TRBJ2-3,TRBV27,NA,NA,CASSSGHRTDTQYF,TGTGCCAGCAGTTCGGGACACCGCACAGATACGCAGTATTTT
TRBJ2-1,TRBV6-1,NA,many,CASSEEMGLGNEQFF,TGTGCCAGCAGTGAAGAGATGGGACTGGGGAATGAGCAGTTCTTC
TRBJ1-1,TRBV5-1,NA,few,CASSLEAHTEAFF,TGCGCCAGCAGCTTGGAGGCCCACACTGAAGCTTTCTTT
TRBJ1-4,TRBV12-3/TRBV12-4,NA,NA,CASRSTAGDEKLFF,TGTGCCAGCAGGTCGACAGCGGGTGATGAAAAACTGTTTTTT
TRBJ1-1,TRBV5-1,TRBD1,many,CASSLVSDRANTEAFF,TGCGCCAGCAGCTTGGTCTCGGACAGGGCGAACACTGAAGCTTTCTTT
TRBJ1-5,TRBV12-3/TRBV12-4,NA,many,CASSLFFSPDSNQPQHF,TGTGCCAGCAGTTTATTTTTCAGCCCTGATAGCAATCAGCCCCAGCATTTT
TRBJ1-4,TRBV3-1,NA,many,CASSQGRGSEKLFF,TGTGCCAGCAGCCAAGGTAGAGGGTCGGAAAAACTGTTTTTT
TRBJ2-1,TRBV10-2,NA,few,CASSGARESYNEQFF,TGCGCCAGCAGTGGGGCCAGGGAATCCTACAATGAGCAGTTCTTC
TRBJ1-2,TRBV6-2/TRBV6-3,NA,NA,CASSSEVRLPVYGYTF,TGTGCCAGCAGTTCCGAAGTCAGGCTACCCGTCTATGGCTACACCTTC
TRBJ1-2,TRBV20-1,TRBD1,NA,CSAVPGTGAYGYTF,TGCAGTGCTGTTCCCGGGACAGGGGCCTATGGCTACACCTTC
TRBJ1-5,TRBV29-1,NA,few,CSVMKDGDQPQHF,TGCAGCGTTATGAAGGACGGAGATCAGCCCCAGCATTTT
TRBJ1-4,TRBV13,NA,many,CASSLVAAGGNEKLFF,TGTGCCAGCAGCTTAGTAGCCGCCGGGGGAAATGAAAAACTGTTTTTT
TRBJ2-1,TRBV10-3,NA,few,CAISESTLEQFF,TGTGCCATCAGTGAGTCCACCCTTGAGCAGTTCTTC
TRBJ2-7,TRBV6-2/TRBV6-3,NA,NA,CASRTAYEQYF,TGTGCCAGCAGGACAGCCTACGAGCAGTACTTC